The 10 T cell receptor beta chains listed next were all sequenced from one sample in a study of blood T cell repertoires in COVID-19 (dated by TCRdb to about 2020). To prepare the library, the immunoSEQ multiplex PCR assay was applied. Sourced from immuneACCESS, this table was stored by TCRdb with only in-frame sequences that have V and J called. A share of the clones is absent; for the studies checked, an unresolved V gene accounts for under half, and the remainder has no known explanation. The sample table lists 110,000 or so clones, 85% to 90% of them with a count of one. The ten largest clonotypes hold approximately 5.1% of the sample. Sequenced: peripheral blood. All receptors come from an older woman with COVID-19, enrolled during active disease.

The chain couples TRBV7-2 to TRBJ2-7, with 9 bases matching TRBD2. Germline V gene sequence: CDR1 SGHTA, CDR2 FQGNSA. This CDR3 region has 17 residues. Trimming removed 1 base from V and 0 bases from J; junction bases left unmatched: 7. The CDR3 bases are TGTGCCAGCAGCTTAGGGGGTTTAGCGGGGGACTCCTACGAGCAGTACTTC. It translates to CASSLGGLAGDSYEQYF.

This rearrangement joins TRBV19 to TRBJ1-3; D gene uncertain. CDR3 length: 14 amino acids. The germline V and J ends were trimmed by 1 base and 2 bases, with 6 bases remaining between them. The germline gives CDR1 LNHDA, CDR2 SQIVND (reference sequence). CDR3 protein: CASSIAVPGNTIYF. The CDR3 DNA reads TGTGCCAGTAGTATAGCTGTTCCTGGAAACACCATATATTTT.

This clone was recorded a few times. CDR3 sequence reads: CASSVDLQETQYF. Here the CDR3 DNA reads TGTGCCAGCAGCGTAGACTTACAAGAGACCCAGTACTTC. This chain links TRBV9 with TRBJ2-5, with unresolved D. The CDR3 loop spans 13 amino acids. The germline V gene has CDR1 SGDLS and CDR2 YYNGEE. The ends were cut back, 0 bases at V and 2 bases at J, with 5 bases in the middle.

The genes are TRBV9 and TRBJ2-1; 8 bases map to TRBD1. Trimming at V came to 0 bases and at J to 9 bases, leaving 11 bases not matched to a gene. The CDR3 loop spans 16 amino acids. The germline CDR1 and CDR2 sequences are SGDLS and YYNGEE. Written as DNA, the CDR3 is TGTGCCAGCAGCGTAGGCCCCGGGACAGGTCACGGTGAGCAGTTCTTC. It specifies CASSVGPGTGHGEQFF.

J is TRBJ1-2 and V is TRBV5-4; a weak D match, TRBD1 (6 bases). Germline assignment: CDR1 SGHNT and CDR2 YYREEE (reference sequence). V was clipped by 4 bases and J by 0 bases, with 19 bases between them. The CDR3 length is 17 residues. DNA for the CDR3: TGTGCCAGCAGCCCCGGAATGGGAGGGGGAGCTAACTATGGCTACACCTTC. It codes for CASSPGMGGGANYGYTF.

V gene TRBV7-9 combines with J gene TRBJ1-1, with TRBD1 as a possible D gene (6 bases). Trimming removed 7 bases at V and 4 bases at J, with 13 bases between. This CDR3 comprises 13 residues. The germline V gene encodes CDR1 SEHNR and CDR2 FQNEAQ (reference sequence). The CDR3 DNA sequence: TGTGCCAGCAACCCGGACAGATCCACTGAAGCTTTCTTT. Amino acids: CASNPDRSTEAFF.

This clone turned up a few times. CDR3 protein: CASRPGNSGNTIYF. CDR3 DNA sequence: TGTGCCAGCAGGCCCGGGAACTCTGGAAACACCATATATTTT. J is TRBJ1-3 and V is TRBV2; D unresolved. The CDR3 covers 14 residues. V lost 6 bases and J lost 0, with 9 bases in between. From germline, CDR1 is SNHLY and CDR2 FYNNEI. Full variable domain (remainder filled in from reference TRBV2 and TRBJ1-3): EPEVTQTPSHQVTQMGQEVILRCVPISNHLYFYWYRQILGQKVEFLVSFYNNEISEKSEIFDDQFSVERPDGSNFTLKIRSTKLEDSAMYFCASRPGNSGNTIYFGEGSWLTVV.

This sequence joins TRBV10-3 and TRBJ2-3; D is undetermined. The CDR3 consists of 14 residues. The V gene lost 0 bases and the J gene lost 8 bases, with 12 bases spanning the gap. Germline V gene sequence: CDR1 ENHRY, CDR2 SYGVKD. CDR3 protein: CAISESEWWSTQYF. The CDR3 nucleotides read TGTGCCATCAGTGAGTCCGAATGGTGGAGTACGCAGTATTTT.

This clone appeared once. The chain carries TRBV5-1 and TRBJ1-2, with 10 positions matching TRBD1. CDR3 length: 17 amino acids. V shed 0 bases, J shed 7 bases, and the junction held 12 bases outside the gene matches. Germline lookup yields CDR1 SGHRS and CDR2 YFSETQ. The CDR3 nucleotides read TGCGCCAGCAGCTTGGCCAAAGCGGGACAGGGGATCACTGGCTACACCTTC. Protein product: CASSLAKAGQGITGYTF.

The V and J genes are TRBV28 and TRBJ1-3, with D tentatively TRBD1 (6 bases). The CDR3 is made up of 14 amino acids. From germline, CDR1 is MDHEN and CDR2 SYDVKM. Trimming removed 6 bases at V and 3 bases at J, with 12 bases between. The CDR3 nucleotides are TGTGCCAGCAGAGAGCAAGGGGGTGGAAACACCATATATTTT. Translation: CASREQGGGNTIYF.